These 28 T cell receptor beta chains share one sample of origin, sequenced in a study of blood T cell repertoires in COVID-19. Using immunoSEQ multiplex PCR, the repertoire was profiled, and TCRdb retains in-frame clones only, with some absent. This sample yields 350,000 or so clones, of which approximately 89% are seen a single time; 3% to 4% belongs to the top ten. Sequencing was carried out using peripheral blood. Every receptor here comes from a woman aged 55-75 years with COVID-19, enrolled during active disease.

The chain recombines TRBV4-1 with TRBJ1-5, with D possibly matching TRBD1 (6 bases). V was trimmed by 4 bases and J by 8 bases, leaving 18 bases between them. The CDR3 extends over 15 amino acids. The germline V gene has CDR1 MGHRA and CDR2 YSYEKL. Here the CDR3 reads CASSRATGQSEPQHF. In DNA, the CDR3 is TGCGCCAGCAGCCGGGCCACAGGGCAATCTGAGCCCCAGCATTTT.

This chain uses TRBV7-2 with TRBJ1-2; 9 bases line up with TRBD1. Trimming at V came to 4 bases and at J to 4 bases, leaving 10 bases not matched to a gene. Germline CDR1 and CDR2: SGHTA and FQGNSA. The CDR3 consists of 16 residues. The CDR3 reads CASSSQGTGPGYGYTF. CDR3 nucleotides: TGTGCCAGCAGCTCCCAAGGGACAGGGCCGGGCTATGGCTACACCTTC.

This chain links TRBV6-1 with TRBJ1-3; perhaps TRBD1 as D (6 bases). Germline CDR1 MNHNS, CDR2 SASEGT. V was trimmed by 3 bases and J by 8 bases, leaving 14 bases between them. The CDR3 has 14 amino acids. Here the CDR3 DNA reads TGTGCCAGCAGTGATGGAAGGGGGGGGGACACCATATATTTT. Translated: CASSDGRGGDTIYF.

CDR3 amino acids: CASSLTGGLSYEQYF. The CDR3 region has the DNA TGTGCCAGCAGTTTGACAGGGGGCCTTTCCTACGAGCAGTACTTC. The V and J genes are TRBV6-6 and TRBJ2-7; 10 bases fit TRBD1. This CDR3 has 15 residues. CDR1 and CDR2 from the germline V gene are MNHNY and SVGAGI (reference sequence). V lost 4 bases to trimming and J lost 1 base; unmatched junction nucleotides: 4.

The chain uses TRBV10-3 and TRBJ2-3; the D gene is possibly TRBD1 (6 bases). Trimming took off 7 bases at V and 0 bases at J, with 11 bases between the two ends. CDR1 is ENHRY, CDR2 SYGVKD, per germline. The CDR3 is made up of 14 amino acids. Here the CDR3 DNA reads TGTGCCATCATGAGTCAGGGGAGCACAGATACGCAGTATTTT. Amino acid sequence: CAIMSQGSTDTQYF.

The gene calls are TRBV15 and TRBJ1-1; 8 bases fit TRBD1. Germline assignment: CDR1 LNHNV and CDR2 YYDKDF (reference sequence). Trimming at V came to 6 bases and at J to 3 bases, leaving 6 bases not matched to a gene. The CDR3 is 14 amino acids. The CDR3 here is CATRPGGRYTEAFF. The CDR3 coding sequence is TGTGCCACCAGGCCAGGGGGCAGGTACACTGAAGCTTTCTTT.

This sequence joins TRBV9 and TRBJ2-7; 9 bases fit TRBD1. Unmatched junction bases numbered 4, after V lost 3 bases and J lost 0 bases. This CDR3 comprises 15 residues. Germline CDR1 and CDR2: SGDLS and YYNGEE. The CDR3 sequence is CASSAGTGISYEQYF. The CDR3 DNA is TGTGCCAGCAGCGCCGGGACAGGGATCTCCTACGAGCAGTACTTC.

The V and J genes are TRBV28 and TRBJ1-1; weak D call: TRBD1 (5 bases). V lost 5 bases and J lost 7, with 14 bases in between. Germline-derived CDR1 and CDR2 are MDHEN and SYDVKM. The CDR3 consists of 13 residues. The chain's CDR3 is CASSPTGKLEAFF. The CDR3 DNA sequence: TGTGCCAGCAGTCCCACAGGAAAACTTGAAGCTTTCTTT.

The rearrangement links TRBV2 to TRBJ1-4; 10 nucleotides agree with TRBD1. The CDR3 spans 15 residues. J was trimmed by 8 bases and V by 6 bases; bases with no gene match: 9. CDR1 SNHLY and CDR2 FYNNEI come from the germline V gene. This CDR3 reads CASRPGRTGGEKLFF. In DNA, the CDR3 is TGTGCCAGCAGACCCGGAAGGACAGGGGGAGAAAAACTGTTTTTT.

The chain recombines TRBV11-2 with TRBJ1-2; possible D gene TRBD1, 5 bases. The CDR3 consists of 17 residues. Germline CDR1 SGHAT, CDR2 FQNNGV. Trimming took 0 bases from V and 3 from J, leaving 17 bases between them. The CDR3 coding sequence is TGTGCCAGCAGCTTAGATAACGGGGGAGCTAGCTACTATGGCTACACCTTC. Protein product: CASSLDNGGASYYGYTF.

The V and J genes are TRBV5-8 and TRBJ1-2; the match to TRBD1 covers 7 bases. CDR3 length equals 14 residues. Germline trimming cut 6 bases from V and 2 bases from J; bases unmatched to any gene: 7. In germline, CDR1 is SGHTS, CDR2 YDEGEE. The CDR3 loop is CASTLTGLNYGYTF. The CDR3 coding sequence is TGTGCCAGCACCCTGACAGGGTTGAACTATGGCTACACCTTC.

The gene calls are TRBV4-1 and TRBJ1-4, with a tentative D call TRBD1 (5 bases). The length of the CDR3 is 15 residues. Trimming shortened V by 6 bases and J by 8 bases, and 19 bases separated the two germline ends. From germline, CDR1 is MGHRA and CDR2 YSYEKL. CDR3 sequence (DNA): TGCGCCAGCAGGGCTACAGGCCAGGGTGGAGAAAAACTGTTTTTT. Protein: CASRATGQGGEKLFF.

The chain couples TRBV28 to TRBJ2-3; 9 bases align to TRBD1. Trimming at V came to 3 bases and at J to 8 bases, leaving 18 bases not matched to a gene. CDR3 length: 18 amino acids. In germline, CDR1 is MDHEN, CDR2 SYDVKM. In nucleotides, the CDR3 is TGTGCCAGCAGTTTTGACAAAGGGGGGACAGGGTTGATCGGTACGCAGTATTTT. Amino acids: CASSFDKGGTGLIGTQYF.

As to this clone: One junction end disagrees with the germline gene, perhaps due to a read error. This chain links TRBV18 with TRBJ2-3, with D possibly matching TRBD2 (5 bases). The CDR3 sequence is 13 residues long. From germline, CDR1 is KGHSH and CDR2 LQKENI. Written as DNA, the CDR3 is TGTGCCAGCTCACTCTCTAGCATAGATACGCAGTATTTT. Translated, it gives CASSLSSIDTQYF. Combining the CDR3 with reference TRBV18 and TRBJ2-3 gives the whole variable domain NAGVMQNPRHLVRRRGQEARLRCSPMKGHSHVYWYRQLPEEGLKFMVYLQKENIIDESGMPKERFSAEFPKEGPSILRIQQVVRGDSAAYFCASSLSSIDTQYFGPGTRLTVL.

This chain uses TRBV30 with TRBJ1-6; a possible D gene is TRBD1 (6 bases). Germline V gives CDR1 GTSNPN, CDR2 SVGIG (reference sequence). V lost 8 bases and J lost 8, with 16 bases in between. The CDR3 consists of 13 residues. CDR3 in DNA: TGTGCCGCTCCTTTGCAGGGGCATTCACCCCTCCACTTT. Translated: CAAPLQGHSPLHF.

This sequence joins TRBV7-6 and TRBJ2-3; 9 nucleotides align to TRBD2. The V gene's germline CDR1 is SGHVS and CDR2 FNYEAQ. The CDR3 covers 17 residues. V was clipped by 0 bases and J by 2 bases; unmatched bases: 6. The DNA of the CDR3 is TGTGCCAGCAGCTTAGCGCCAGCGGGGGGTATCACAGATACGCAGTATTTT. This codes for CASSLAPAGGITDTQYF. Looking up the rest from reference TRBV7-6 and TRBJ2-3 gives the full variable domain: GAGVSQSPRYKVTKRGQDVALRCDPISGHVSLYWYRQALGQGPEFLTYFNYEAQQDKSGLPNDRFSAERPEGSISTLTIQRTEQRDSAMYRCASSLAPAGGITDTQYFGPGTRLTVL.

The CDR3 loop reads CASSKRDFGETQYF. For the CDR3, the DNA is TGTGCCAGCAGCAAAAGGGACTTTGGGGAGACCCAGTACTTC. The gene calls are TRBV21-1 and TRBJ2-5; the table's TRBD2 call for D was not verified on the DNA. TRBV21-1 constitutes a pseudogene. This CDR3 spans 14 amino acids.

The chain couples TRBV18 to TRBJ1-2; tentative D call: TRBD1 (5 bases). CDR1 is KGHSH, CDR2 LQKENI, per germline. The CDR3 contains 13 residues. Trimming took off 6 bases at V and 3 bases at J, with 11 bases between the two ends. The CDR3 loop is CASSPRDDYGYTF. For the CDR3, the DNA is TGTGCCAGCTCCCCCAGGGATGACTATGGCTACACCTTC.

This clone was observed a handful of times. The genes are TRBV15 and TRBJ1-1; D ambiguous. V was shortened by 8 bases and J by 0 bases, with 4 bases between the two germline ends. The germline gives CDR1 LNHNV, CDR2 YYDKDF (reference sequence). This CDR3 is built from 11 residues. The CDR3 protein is CATALNTEAFF. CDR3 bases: TGTGCCACCGCGTTGAACACTGAAGCTTTCTTT.

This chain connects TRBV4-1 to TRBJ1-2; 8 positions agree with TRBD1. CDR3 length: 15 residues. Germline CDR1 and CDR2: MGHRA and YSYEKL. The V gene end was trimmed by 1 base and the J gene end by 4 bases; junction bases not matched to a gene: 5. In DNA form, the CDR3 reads TGCGCCAGCAGCCAAGCAGGGGGCGCAGGCTATGGCTACACCTTC. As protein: CASSQAGGAGYGYTF.

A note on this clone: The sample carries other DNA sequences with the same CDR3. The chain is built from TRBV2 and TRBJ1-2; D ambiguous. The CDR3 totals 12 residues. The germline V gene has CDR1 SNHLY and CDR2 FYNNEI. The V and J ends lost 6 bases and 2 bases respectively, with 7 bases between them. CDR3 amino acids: CASSGVNYGYTF. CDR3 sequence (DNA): TGTGCCAGCAGCGGGGTCAACTATGGCTACACCTTC. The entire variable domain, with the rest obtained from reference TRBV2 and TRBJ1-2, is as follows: EPEVTQTPSHQVTQMGQEVILRCVPISNHLYFYWYRQILGQKVEFLVSFYNNEISEKSEIFDDQFSVERPDGSNFTLKIRSTKLEDSAMYFCASSGVNYGYTFGSGTRLTVV.

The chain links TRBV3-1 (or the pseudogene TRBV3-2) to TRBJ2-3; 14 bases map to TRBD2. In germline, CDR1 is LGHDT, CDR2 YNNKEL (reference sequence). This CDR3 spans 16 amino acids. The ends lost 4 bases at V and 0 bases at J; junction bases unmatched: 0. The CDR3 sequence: CASSRTSGGSTDTQYF. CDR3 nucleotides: TGTGCCAGCAGCCGGACTAGCGGGGGGAGCACAGATACGCAGTATTTT.

In nucleotides, the CDR3 is TGTGCCAGCAGCTCGGACAGGGGAAACTATGGCTACACCTTC. It yields the protein CASSSDRGNYGYTF. V usage is TRBV7-9 and J usage is TRBJ1-2, with 9 bases fitting TRBD1. After removal of 4 bases from V and 2 bases from J, the junction contained 2 bases not matched to a gene. Germline V gene data show CDR1 as SEHNR and CDR2 as FQNEAQ (reference sequence). The CDR3 sequence is 14 residues long.

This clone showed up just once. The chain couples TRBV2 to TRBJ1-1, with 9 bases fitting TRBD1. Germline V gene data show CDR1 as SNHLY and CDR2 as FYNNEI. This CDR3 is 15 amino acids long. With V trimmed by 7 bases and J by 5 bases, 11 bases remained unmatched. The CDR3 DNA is TGTGCCAGCAATACGCGGCCGGGGACAGGGACTGAAGCTTTCTTT. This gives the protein CASNTRPGTGTEAFF.

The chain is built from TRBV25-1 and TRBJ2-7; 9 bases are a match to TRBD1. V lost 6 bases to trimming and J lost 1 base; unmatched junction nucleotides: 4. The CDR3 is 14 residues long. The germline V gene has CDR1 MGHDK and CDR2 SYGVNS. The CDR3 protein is CASRSGQGSYEQYF. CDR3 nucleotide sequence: TGTGCCAGCAGGTCGGGACAGGGATCCTACGAGCAGTACTTC.

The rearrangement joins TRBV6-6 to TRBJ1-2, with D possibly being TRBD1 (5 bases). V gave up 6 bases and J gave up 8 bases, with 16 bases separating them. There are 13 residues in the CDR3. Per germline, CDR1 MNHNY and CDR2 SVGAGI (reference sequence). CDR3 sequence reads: CASSPQGPQGYTF. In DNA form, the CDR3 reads TGTGCCAGCAGCCCCCAGGGCCCCCAGGGCTACACCTTC.

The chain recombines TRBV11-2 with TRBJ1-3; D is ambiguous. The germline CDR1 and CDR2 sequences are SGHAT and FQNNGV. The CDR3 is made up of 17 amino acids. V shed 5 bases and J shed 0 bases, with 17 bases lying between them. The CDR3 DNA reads TGTGCCAGCAGCCCCCCTGGTGGAGCGCGCTCTGGAAACACCATATATTTT. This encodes CASSPPGGARSGNTIYF.

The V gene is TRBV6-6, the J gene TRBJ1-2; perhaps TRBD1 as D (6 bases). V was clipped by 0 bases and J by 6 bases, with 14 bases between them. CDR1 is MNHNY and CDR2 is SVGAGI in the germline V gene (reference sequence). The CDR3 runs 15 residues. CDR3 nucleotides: TGTGCCAGCAGTTACTCAGTCGCCAGACAGGATGGCTACACCTTC. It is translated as CASSYSVARQDGYTF.